The next 9 T cell receptor beta chains were all read from a single sample in a study of shared clonotypes between healthy human individuals. Some clones are missing from TCRdb's copy, which holds only in-frame ones; the method was immunoSEQ multiplex PCR. The sample includes some 1,600,000 clones, 95% to 99% seen only once; the top ten take 0.4% to 0.55%. The sequencing input was naive CD4+ T cells sorted from blood. Subset denoted: CD45RA+ positively selected. These receptors all stem from a man between 25 and 39 years old in good health.

V and J are TRBV19 and TRBJ2-1, with D unclear. The CDR3 consists of 15 residues. The V end lost 2 bases, the J end lost 4 bases, and 12 bases lay between the germline ends. Germline lookup yields CDR1 LNHDA and CDR2 SQIVND (reference sequence). Written as DNA, the CDR3 is TGTGCCAGTAGTATAACAACCTTACCTTACAATGAGCAGTTCTTC. It codes for CASSITTLPYNEQFF.

The J gene is TRBJ2-6, the V gene TRBV7-6; TRBD1 matches 8 bases. The trim removed 5 bases at V and 0 bases at J, leaving 9 bases unmatched. Per germline, CDR1 SGHVS and CDR2 FNYEAQ. The CDR3 is 18 residues long. The DNA of the CDR3 is TGTGCCAGCAGCCTAATGACAGGGGCCGCCTCTGGGGCCAACGTCCTGACTTTC. Its protein is CASSLMTGAASGANVLTF.

The chain is built from TRBV5-5 and TRBJ2-1, with TRBD2 matching 11 bases. Trimming at V came to 4 bases and at J to 6 bases, leaving 15 bases not matched to a gene. The CDR3 has 18 residues. CDR1 SGHKS and CDR2 YYEKEE come from the germline V gene (reference sequence). The CDR3 sequence is CASSHLTLAGVQSNEQFF. The CDR3 DNA reads as TGTGCCAGCAGCCACCTTACACTAGCGGGAGTCCAGAGCAATGAGCAGTTCTTC.

The V gene is TRBV29-1, the J gene TRBJ2-7; a possible D gene is TRBD2 (5 bases). The CDR3 loop spans 11 amino acids. Germline values: CDR1 SQVTM, CDR2 ANQGSEA. Trimming took 7 bases from V and 7 from J, leaving 14 bases between them. CDR3 amino acids: CSGGLAREQYF. The CDR3 bases are TGCAGCGGAGGGCTGGCGAGGGAGCAGTACTTC.

This chain joins TRBV29-1 and TRBJ2-1, with 10 positions matching TRBD2. The CDR3 loop spans 15 amino acids. J was trimmed by 7 bases and V by 6 bases; bases with no gene match: 12. Per the germline V gene, CDR1 is SQVTM and CDR2 is ANQGSEA. DNA for the CDR3: TGCAGCGTCCAACTAGCGGGAACACCGCGGAATGAGCAGTTCTTC. Protein sequence: CSVQLAGTPRNEQFF.

Comments on this clone: At the DNA level, this CDR3 is encoded by other sequences in the same sample as well. The rearrangement links TRBV7-8 to TRBJ2-5, with no clear D. V shed 6 bases and J shed 4 bases, with 9 bases lying between them. The length of the CDR3 is 12 residues. Looked up from germline, CDR1 is SGHVS and CDR2 is FQNEAQ. DNA of the CDR3: TGTGCCAGCAGTAGTTCAAGAGAGACCCAGTACTTC. Encoded protein: CASSSSRETQYF.

The rearrangement links TRBV11-2 to TRBJ2-7, with 16 bases fitting TRBD2. The CDR3 contains 16 residues. Germline trimming cut 3 bases from V and 2 bases from J; bases unmatched to any gene: 1. In germline, CDR1 is SGHAT, CDR2 FQNNGV. The CDR3 region is CASSFGTSGRAYEQYF. CDR3 DNA sequence: TGTGCCAGCAGCTTTGGGACTAGCGGGAGGGCCTACGAGCAGTACTTC.

The rearrangement uses TRBV6-6 and TRBJ1-1, with D possibly being TRBD1 (5 bases). Between the trimmed V and J ends, which lost 5 bases and 4 bases, there was a span of 14 bases. Germline V gene data show CDR1 as MNHNY and CDR2 as SVGAGI (reference sequence). CDR3 length: 14 amino acids. The CDR3 loop is CASSPPRGGTEAFF. DNA for the CDR3: TGTGCCAGCAGTCCCCCCCGGGGGGGCACTGAAGCTTTCTTT.

This sequence joins TRBV7-2 and TRBJ2-7; TRBD2 matches 13 bases. Germline trimming cut 3 bases from V and 4 bases from J; bases unmatched to any gene: 3. Germline CDR1 is SGHTA and CDR2 is FQGNSA. CDR3 length: 15 residues. This CDR3 reads CASSFRLAGGYEQYF. CDR3 in DNA: TGTGCCAGCAGCTTCCGACTAGCGGGAGGATACGAGCAGTACTTC. The full variable domain, rest sourced from reference TRBV7-2 and TRBJ2-7, is GAGVSQSPSNKVTEKGKDVELRCDPISGHTALYWYRQSLGQGLEFLIYFQGNSAPDKSGLPSDRFSAERTGGSVSTLTIQRTQQEDSAVYLCASSFRLAGGYEQYFGPGTRLTVT.